A selection of T cell receptor beta chains follows, all from one sample in a study of T cells in localized non-small cell lung cancer. This table comes from immunoSEQ multiplex PCR, and its TCRdb copy is limited to in-frame clones, with some not included. The table shows under 20,000 clones, with around 93% occurring only once. Specimen: peripheral blood, collected before any cancer treatment. The receptors shown here come from a woman aged 40 to 75 with stage I lung adenocarcinoma. Each CDR3 is given with its conserved first and last residue. D genes are given only for firm matches. Clone sizes are given selectively: once, few, many, or a class where the clone is expanded.

CDR3 DNA | CDR3 protein | D gene | J gene | clone size | V gene
TGTGCCAGCAGCTCTACAGGGGCAGAGACCCAGTACTTC | CASSSTGAETQYF | TRBD1 | TRBJ2-5 | - | TRBV7-9
TGTGCCAGCAGCTTTCGCGAGGGGGCGGATGGCTACACCTTC | CASSFREGADGYTF | TRBD1 | TRBJ1-2 | - | TRBV7-2
TGTGCCAGCAGCTTAAGTGGGACAGGGGAAAACATTCAGTACTTC | CASSLSGTGENIQYF | TRBD1 | TRBJ2-4 | - | TRBV7-2
TGTGCCAGCAGCCGCCCGGGGGTCAATCAGCCCCAGCATTTT | CASSRPGVNQPQHF | - | TRBJ1-5 | - | TRBV6-1
TGTGCCAGCAGCCCAGGAACGTCGGGGGAGCTGTTTTTT | CASSPGTSGELFF | - | TRBJ2-2 | once | TRBV7-6
TGCAGCGTTCCGTCATCACAGGGGGAGACCCAGTACTTC | CSVPSSQGETQYF | TRBD1 | TRBJ2-5 | few | TRBV29-1
TGTGCCAGCGGGACTAGCGGAGGTGGGCGAGCAGAGACCCAGTACTTC | CASGTSGGGRAETQYF | TRBD2 | TRBJ2-5 | - | TRBV7-2
TGTGCCATCAGTGAGAACCTAGCGGGAGGAAAGGGGACTGAGCAGTTCTTC | CAISENLAGGKGTEQFF | TRBD2 | TRBJ2-1 | - | TRBV10-3
TGTGCCAGCGTAGCGGGGCGAAACTCCTACGAGCAGTACTTC | CASVAGRNSYEQYF | TRBD2 | TRBJ2-7 | - | TRBV28
TGTGCCAGCAGCTCCGGTTTTGGGCAAGAGACCCAGTACTTC | CASSSGFGQETQYF | - | TRBJ2-5 | - | TRBV7-9
TGCGCCAGCAGTGAGCCGGTGGGGCGGGAAGGGTTCTTC | CASSEPVGREGFF | - | TRBJ2-1 | - | TRBV10-2
TGTGCCAGCAGCCAAGACATGGGGGGGCGCACCTATGGCTACACCTTC | CASSQDMGGRTYGYTF | - | TRBJ1-2 | - | TRBV14
TGTGCCAGCAGCTTAGCGGGCTCTGGGGCCAACGTCCTGACTTTC | CASSLAGSGANVLTF | - | TRBJ2-6 | once | TRBV7-2
TGTGCCAGCAGCTTGGCAGGGTGGGGCGAAGAGACCCAGTACTTC | CASSLAGWGEETQYF | - | TRBJ2-5 | - | TRBV5-8
TGTGCCAGCAGCCTCCGGACAGGGGTTAATGAAAAACTGTTTTTT | CASSLRTGVNEKLFF | TRBD1 | TRBJ1-4 | - | TRBV5-6
TGTGCCAGCAGCGCACAGGGAGACTATGGCTACACCTTC | CASSAQGDYGYTF | - | TRBJ1-2 | - | TRBV6-1
TGCGCCAGCAGCCAAGATGGGGGGTTCCACAATGAGCAGTTCTTC | CASSQDGGFHNEQFF | - | TRBJ2-1 | - | TRBV4-1
TGCGCCAGCAGCCAAGGGACACAGACCTCCTACGAGCAGTACTTC | CASSQGTQTSYEQYF | - | TRBJ2-7 | - | TRBV4-1
TGTGCCAGTAGTATTAAGGCTTGGTACAGCACAGATACGCAGTATTTT | CASSIKAWYSTDTQYF | - | TRBJ2-3 | - | TRBV19
TGTGCCAGCAGGGGTCAGGTGGACTATGGCTACACCTTC | CASRGQVDYGYTF | - | TRBJ1-2 | - | TRBV6-1
TGTGCCAGCAGCCCGCAGGGAGGAGGTGAAGCTTTCTTT | CASSPQGGGEAFF | - | TRBJ1-1 | - | TRBV14
TGTGCCACGGGGCTCTACGAGCAGTACTTC | CATGLYEQYF | - | TRBJ2-7 | - | TRBV6-5